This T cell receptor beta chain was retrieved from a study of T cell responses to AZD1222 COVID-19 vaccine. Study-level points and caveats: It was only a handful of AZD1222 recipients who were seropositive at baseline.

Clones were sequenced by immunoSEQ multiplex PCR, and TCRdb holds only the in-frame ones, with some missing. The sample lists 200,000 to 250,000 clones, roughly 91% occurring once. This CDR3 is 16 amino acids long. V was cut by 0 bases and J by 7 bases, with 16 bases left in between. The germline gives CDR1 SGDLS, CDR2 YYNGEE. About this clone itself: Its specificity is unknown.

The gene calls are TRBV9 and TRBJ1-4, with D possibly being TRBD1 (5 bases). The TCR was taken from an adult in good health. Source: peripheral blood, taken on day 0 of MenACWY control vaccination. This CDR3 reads CASSVDPGTPPEKLFF. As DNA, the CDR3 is TGTGCCAGCAGCGTAGACCCCGGGACCCCTCCTGAAAAACTGTTTTTT.